Following are 6 T cell receptor beta chains from one sample sequenced in a study of CD8 T cells in ankylosing spondylitis. Each CDR3 protein is one row after TCRdb ran MiXCR on the 5' RACE reads. This sample has about 150,000 distinct CDR3 sequences; roughly 34% occur once, and the top ten carry 6%. The sample comprised synovial fluid, either unsorted or a sorted T cell fraction (not recorded which). The receptors stem from a male donor with ankylosing spondylitis.

This clonotype was seen a few times. The chain couples TRBV6-1 to TRBJ1-6, with D unclear. V lost 11 bases and J 8 bases, leaving 16 bases between the germline ends. The CDR3 totals 13 residues. Germline values: CDR1 MNHNS, CDR2 SASEGT. The CDR3 reads CASGSSWDSPLHF. The CDR3 DNA reads as TGTGCCTCCGGTTCTTCTTGGGATTCACCCCTCCACTTT.

This clonotype is a singleton in its sample. The J gene is TRBJ1-6, the V gene TRBV12-3 or TRBV12-4; D remains ambiguous. This CDR3 comprises 13 residues. The V gene lost 2 bases and the J gene lost 6 bases, with 5 bases spanning the gap. CDR3: CASSLQPNSPLHF. In DNA, the CDR3 is TGTGCCAGCAGTTTACAGCCTAATTCACCCCTCCACTTT.

This clonotype has just a few counts. The chain joins TRBV6-2 or TRBV6-3 to TRBJ1-5; 7 positions match TRBD1. Trimming removed 5 bases from V and 4 bases from J; junction bases left unmatched: 8. Per germline, CDR1 MNHEY and CDR2 SVGEGT. The CDR3 covers 15 residues. CDR3 protein: CASSRQGSRNQPQHF. The CDR3 nucleotides read TGTGCCAGCAGTCGACAGGGTAGCAGGAATCAGCCCCAGCATTTT.

The rearrangement links TRBV5-6 to TRBJ2-7; TRBD1 matches 9 bases. CDR1 is SGHDT and CDR2 is YYEEEE in the germline V gene. V shed 1 base and J 6 bases; nucleotides not matched to a gene: 11. The CDR3 is made up of 16 amino acids. In DNA form, the CDR3 reads TGTGCCAGCAGCTTGTGGGGGACAGGGTCTCTGCTCGAGCAGTACTTC. Its translation is CASSLWGTGSLLEQYF.

This clonotype was counted ten times or more. The V gene is TRBV2, the J gene TRBJ2-7; 11 bases match TRBD1. V gave up 4 bases and J gave up 3 bases; unmatched junction bases: 2. The CDR3 contains 14 residues. The germline CDR1 and CDR2 sequences are SNHLY and FYNNEI. Here the CDR3 reads CASSAGTGGYEQYF. The CDR3 coding sequence is TGTGCCAGCAGTGCCGGGACAGGGGGCTACGAGCAGTACTTC.

This clonotype was seen a handful of times. The J gene is TRBJ1-6, the V gene TRBV10-3; possible D gene TRBD1, 6 bases. V lost 6 bases and J 8 bases, leaving 11 bases between the germline ends. From germline, CDR1 is ENHRY and CDR2 SYGVKD. The CDR3 spans 13 residues. CDR3 sequence reads: CAIREQGDSPLHF. The CDR3 DNA reads TGTGCCATCAGGGAACAGGGTGATTCACCCCTCCACTTT.